This T cell receptor beta chain was sequenced in a study of T-cell memory formation after mild COVID-19. Study-level points and caveats: A second wave expanding day 15 to 37 was CD4+-biased; contracting clones were balanced.

TCRdb re-analysed the 5' RACE reads in MiXCR, keeping a single row per CDR3 protein. The sample has hundreds of thousands of distinct CDR3 sequences, 25% to 30% seen once; the top ten hold roughly 12%. A word on this clonotype: What it binds is not known.

CDR1 and CDR2 from the germline V gene are MNHEY and SVGEGT. V lost 0 bases and J 2 bases, leaving 14 bases between the germline ends. The CDR3 runs to 17 residues. Sequenced sample: PBMCs or a T cell subset sorted from them (not recorded which). The TCR comes from an adult woman who had mild COVID-19 (a few samples of this study predate the infection). Cell type and time point are not known. The rearrangement links TRBV6-2 or TRBV6-3 to TRBJ2-4; weak D call: TRBD2 (6 bases). Here the CDR3 reads CASSYSRDSPTKNIQYF. The CDR3 bases are TGTGCCAGCAGTTACTCGAGGGACTCCCCGACCAAAAACATTCAGTACTTC.